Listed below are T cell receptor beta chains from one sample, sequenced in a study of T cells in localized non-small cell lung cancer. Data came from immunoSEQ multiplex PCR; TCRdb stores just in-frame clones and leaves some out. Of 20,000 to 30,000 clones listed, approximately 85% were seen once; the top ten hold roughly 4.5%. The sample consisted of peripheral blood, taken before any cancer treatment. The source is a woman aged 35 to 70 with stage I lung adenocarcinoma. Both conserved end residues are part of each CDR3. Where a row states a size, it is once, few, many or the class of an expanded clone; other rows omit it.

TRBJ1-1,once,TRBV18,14,CASSRGTEGNEAFF
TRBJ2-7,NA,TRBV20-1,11,CSGQGTYEQYF
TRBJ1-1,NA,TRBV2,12,CASSRLNTEAFF
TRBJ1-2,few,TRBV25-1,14,CASRRDGAGYGYTF
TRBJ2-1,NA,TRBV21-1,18,CASSSVYSGGLFYNEQFF
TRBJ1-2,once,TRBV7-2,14,CASSLASAFFGYTF
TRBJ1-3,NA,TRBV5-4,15,CASSLGTVSGNTIYF
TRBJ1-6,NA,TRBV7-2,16,CASTITRGTRNSPLHF
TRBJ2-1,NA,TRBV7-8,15,CASSSPAGTGNEQFF
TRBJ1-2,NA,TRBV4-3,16,CASSQGHQGNRLGYTF
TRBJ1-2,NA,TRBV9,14,CASSVMDRGDGYTF